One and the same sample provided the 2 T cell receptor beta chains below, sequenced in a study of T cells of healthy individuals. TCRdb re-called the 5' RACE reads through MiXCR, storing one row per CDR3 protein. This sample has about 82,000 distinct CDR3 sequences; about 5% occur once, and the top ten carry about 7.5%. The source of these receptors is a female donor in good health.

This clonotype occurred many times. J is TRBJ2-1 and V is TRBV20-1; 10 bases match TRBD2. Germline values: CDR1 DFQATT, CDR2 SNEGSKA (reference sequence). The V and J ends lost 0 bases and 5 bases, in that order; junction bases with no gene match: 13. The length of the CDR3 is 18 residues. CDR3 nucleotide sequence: TGCAGTGCTAGAGAGTGGGGGCGGGCTAGCGGGGGACACAATGAGCAGTTCTTC. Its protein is CSAREWGRASGGHNEQFF.

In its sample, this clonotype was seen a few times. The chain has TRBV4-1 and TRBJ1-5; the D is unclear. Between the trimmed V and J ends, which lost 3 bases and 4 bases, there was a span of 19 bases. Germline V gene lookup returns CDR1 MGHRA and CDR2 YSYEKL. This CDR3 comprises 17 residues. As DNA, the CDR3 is TGCGCCAGCAGCCACCCCAGCGATAGTGGCACAAATCAGCCCCAGCATTTT. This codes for CASSHPSDSGTNQPQHF.